This is a list of T cell receptor beta chains from one sample in a study of blood T cell repertoires in COVID-19. TCRdb keeps only in-frame clones here, not all; method: immunoSEQ multiplex PCR. The sample lists over 80,000 clones, 80% to 90% seen once, with over 7% in the top ten. Input material: peripheral blood. Every receptor here comes from a man aged 45 to 65 with acute or convalescent COVID-19. Each CDR3 is given with its conserved first and last residue. D genes are given only for firm matches. A row's size may be missing; if present it is once, few, many or a size class.

TRBD1,NA,TRBV18,TRBJ2-7,CASSPPVGGAGEQYF,TGTGCCAGCTCACCACCGGTAGGGGGCGCGGGCGAGCAGTACTTC
NA,NA,TRBV9,TRBJ2-1,CASSPQVAAPYNEQFF,TGTGCCAGCAGCCCCCAGGTAGCGGCTCCATACAATGAGCAGTTCTTC
NA,NA,TRBV28,TRBJ1-3,CASSPGGAKGNTIYF,TGTGCCAGCAGCCCTGGAGGGGCGAAGGGAAACACCATATATTTT
NA,NA,TRBV6-2/TRBV6-3,TRBJ1-5,CASSAGQPIDQPQHF,TGTGCCAGCAGTGCTGGACAACCGATAGATCAGCCCCAGCATTTT
TRBD1,NA,TRBV7-9,TRBJ1-1,CASSLARNRGPRTEAFF,TGTGCCAGCAGCTTAGCTCGTAACAGGGGGCCTCGCACTGAAGCTTTCTTT
NA,NA,TRBV19,TRBJ1-2,CASSIQGYGYTF,TGTGCCAGTAGTATACAGGGCTATGGCTACACCTTC
NA,NA,TRBV20-1,TRBJ2-5,CSAQRGETQYF,TGCAGTGCCCAGAGGGGGGAGACCCAGTACTTC
TRBD1,few,TRBV19,TRBJ1-2,CASSIAQGANFYGYTF,TGTGCCAGTAGTATAGCCCAGGGGGCAAACTTCTATGGCTACACCTTC
TRBD2,NA,TRBV5-1,TRBJ2-1,CASSLKRGGRYNEQFF,TGCGCCAGCAGCTTGAAGCGGGGGGGCCGGTACAATGAGCAGTTCTTC
TRBD1,NA,TRBV11-3,TRBJ1-1,CASSLGTGKNSEAFF,TGTGCCAGCAGCTTAGGGACAGGGAAAAACTCTGAAGCTTTCTTT
TRBD1,NA,TRBV5-1,TRBJ1-4,CASSLGGQLNEKLFF,TGCGCCAGCAGCTTGGGGGGACAGCTTAATGAAAAACTGTTTTTT
NA,NA,TRBV29-1,TRBJ1-2,CSAGDRLMYTF,TGCAGCGCCGGAGACAGGCTAATGTACACCTTC
NA,NA,TRBV7-9,TRBJ1-1,CASSRYNAEAFF,TGTGCCAGCAGCCGTTATAATGCTGAAGCTTTCTTT
TRBD1,NA,TRBV18,TRBJ1-1,CASSPGTANTEAFF,TGTGCCAGCTCCCCCGGGACAGCGAACACTGAAGCTTTCTTT
TRBD1,NA,TRBV28,TRBJ1-4,CASSPARTGAKLFF,TGTGCCAGCAGCCCCGCACGGACAGGGGCAAAACTGTTTTTT
NA,NA,TRBV27,TRBJ1-1,CASSPTQGQPLRAFF,TGTGCCAGCAGTCCGACACAGGGTCAACCACTAAGGGCTTTCTTT
NA,few,TRBV19,TRBJ2-1,CASSINRGAVNEQFF,TGTGCCAGTAGTATTAACCGGGGGGCTGTGAATGAGCAGTTCTTC
TRBD1,once,TRBV6-4,TRBJ1-1,CASRAGQSDMNTEAFF,TGTGCCAGCAGGGCGGGACAGAGCGACATGAACACTGAAGCTTTCTTT
TRBD1,NA,TRBV7-2,TRBJ1-1,CASSTQGNNAEAFF,TGTGCCAGCAGCACACAGGGGAACAACGCTGAAGCTTTCTTT
NA,few,TRBV6-5,TRBJ1-3,CASSYEGSGNTIYF,TGTGCCAGCAGTTACGAGGGCTCGGGAAACACCATATATTTT
NA,NA,TRBV11-2,TRBJ1-3,CASTASAGRGNTIYF,TGTGCCAGCACCGCATCCGCAGGGCGAGGAAACACCATATATTTT
NA,NA,TRBV5-1,TRBJ2-2,CASSPRRDSNTGELFF,TGCGCCAGCAGCCCCCGCCGGGACTCAAACACCGGGGAGCTGTTTTTT
NA,NA,TRBV7-3,TRBJ2-7,CASSSRRVCEQYF,TGTGCCAGCAGCTCCCGACGGGTTTGTGAGCAGTACTTC
NA,NA,TRBV6-5,TRBJ1-2,CASSYASGYGYTF,TGTGCCAGCAGTTACGCTTCGGGTTATGGCTACACCTTC
NA,NA,TRBV21-1,TRBJ2-6,CASSKVPSCSRISGANVLTF,TGTGCCAGCAGCAAAGTCCCCTCGTGCAGCAGGATCTCTGGGGCCAACGTCCTGACTTTC
NA,once,TRBV19,TRBJ1-5,CASMARNQPQHF,TGTGCCAGTATGGCCAGGAATCAGCCCCAGCATTTT
TRBD1,NA,TRBV15,TRBJ1-5,CATGRGLPNQPQHF,TGTGCCACCGGTAGGGGGCTTCCCAATCAGCCCCAGCATTTT
NA,NA,TRBV30,TRBJ1-5,CAWSVWRMDQPQHF,TGTGCCTGGAGTGTATGGAGGATGGATCAGCCCCAGCATTTT
NA,NA,TRBV3-1/TRBV3-2,TRBJ1-2,CASSQGALYGYTF,TGTGCCAGCAGCCAAGGGGCCCTCTATGGCTACACCTTC
TRBD2,few,TRBV9,TRBJ2-3,CASSSGTSGGQGTQYF,TGTGCCAGCAGCTCAGGGACTAGCGGGGGGCAGGGTACGCAGTATTTT
TRBD1,NA,TRBV18,TRBJ1-5,CASSATGTGGNQPQHF,TGTGCCAGCTCAGCAACCGGGACAGGGGGAAATCAGCCCCAGCATTTT
NA,NA,TRBV19,TRBJ2-7,CASSAQGSGEQYF,TGTGCCAGTAGTGCCCAGGGGTCCGGGGAGCAGTACTTC
NA,few,TRBV5-1,TRBJ2-1,CASSWDGSSYNEQFF,TGCGCCAGCAGCTGGGACGGGAGCTCCTACAATGAGCAGTTCTTC
NA,NA,TRBV6-5,TRBJ1-1,CASSLGQANTEAFF,TGTGCCAGCAGCCTAGGACAAGCGAACACTGAAGCTTTCTTT
NA,NA,TRBV3-1/TRBV3-2,TRBJ1-2,CASSQGQGGYTF,TGTGCCAGCAGCCAAGGTCAGGGCGGCTACACCTTC
TRBD2,NA,TRBV3-1/TRBV3-2,TRBJ2-5,CASTSIGLAGGETQYF,TGTGCCAGCACCTCTATAGGTTTAGCGGGAGGGGAGACCCAGTACTTC
TRBD2,NA,TRBV19,TRBJ2-1,CASSLGGGVGNEQFF,TGTGCCAGTAGTCTGGGCGGGGGGGTCGGCAATGAGCAGTTCTTC
TRBD1,NA,TRBV7-2,TRBJ2-6,CASSVDRAGGANVLTF,TGTGCCAGCAGCGTAGACAGGGCGGGCGGGGCCAACGTCCTGACTTTC
NA,NA,TRBV7-7,TRBJ1-5,CASSLQEGQPQHF,TGTGCTAGCAGCTTGCAGGAGGGTCAGCCCCAGCATTTT
TRBD2,NA,TRBV5-6,TRBJ2-3,CASNPYGGADTQYF,TGTGCCAGCAACCCCTACGGGGGGGCAGATACGCAGTATTTT
TRBD1,NA,TRBV3-1/TRBV3-2,TRBJ1-6,CASRHTGDNSPLHF,TGTGCCAGCAGGCACACAGGGGATAATTCACCCCTCCACTTT